This T cell receptor beta chain originates from a study of T cell changes during pregnancy in multiple sclerosis. The length of the CDR3 is 13 residues. V was clipped by 3 bases and J by 4 bases, with 9 bases between them. CDR1 and CDR2 (germline): MNHNS, SASEGT. Libraries were prepared by immunoSEQ multiplex PCR; TCRdb keeps only in-frame clonotypes and omits some of them. The profile shows approximately 51,000 clones, about 92% of them singletons. The chain employs TRBV6-1 and TRBJ1-1; a possible D gene is TRBD1 (5 bases). The clonotype originates from a female donor with multiple sclerosis, enrolled in a pregnancy study. The material was peripheral blood, obtained in the second trimester of pregnancy. CDR3 nucleotide sequence: TGTGCCAGCAGTGACAGGGATATCACTGAAGCTTTCTTT. Its protein is CASSDRDITEAFF.